This T cell receptor beta chain derives from a study of beta chain features in type 1 diabetes (dated by TCRdb to the late 2010s). In the study overall: No differences in mean age, gender distribution, total cell number or subset yield were found between patients and healthy donors. Across all samples, some 100,000,000 sorted cells were examined, and cell number per subset correlated strongly with RNA yield. Whereas all 30 or so donors provided naive and central memory subsets, regulatory and stem cell-like memory subsets were isolated from just 8 patients and roughly eight healthy donors. The study compared TCRB repertoires of sorted circulating CD4+ T cell subsets between recently diagnosed type 1 diabetes patients and matched healthy donors.

A single peripheral blood draw of about 116 mL on average was collected from each donor into heparinised tubes. Using a panel that included CD45RO, CCR7, CD25, CD127, CD95 and CD27, naive, central memory, regulatory and stem cell-like memory CD4+ T cells were sorted on a BD FACSAria II. All sorted populations exceeded 95% purity. PBMCs were separated immediately by Lymphoprep density gradient centrifugation and were stained directly, without being cultured. To minimize batch effects, samples were stained and sorted in pairs, one healthy donor with one patient per experiment. This clone turned up a few times. What this receptor recognizes is not known. Base-call qualities are not available, and no considerably larger clone is one nucleotide away. Findings and caveats that apply to the study as a whole: Because cDNA was sequenced instead of genomic DNA, highly expressing activated cells could be over-represented, though the groups showed no difference in activation or CD3 levels. A moderate but significant shortening of TCRB CDR3 length was observed in type 1 diabetes patients in all four CD4+ subsets. PCR might favor shorter templates, but patient and control samples were amplified and corrected together, so any skew would affect both groups equally. Naive, central memory and regulatory TCRB repertoires appeared more similar among patients than among healthy donors. Only small numbers of individuals were included in the HLA sub-analyses, which left unresolved whether HLA type had any influence on TCRB rearrangement. Fewer insertions and more nucleotide deletions at VDJ recombination sites were observed in patients with type 1 diabetes, implying thymic rearrangement abnormalities.

All of the isolated RNA was reverse transcribed with the High Capacity cDNA Reverse Transcription Kit, so expressed TCRB transcripts were sequenced. Naive, central memory and regulatory T cell samples underwent deep immunoSEQ sequencing, averaging roughly 3.3 million total reads per sample. After sorted cells were lysed in RLT buffer, RNA was extracted with DNase-treated RNeasy Micro or Mini kits, with the choice depending on cell number. To prevent cross-contamination, every cell subset was processed on its own, while patient and healthy donor samples were processed together. The immunoSEQ multiplex PCR was used to amplify TCRB sequences from cDNA, yielding 87-bp fragments that span the CDR3 region. Amplicons were sequenced on the Illumina HiSeq platform. For the original study's pipeline: Synthetic template baselines were used to correct PCR bias computationally, reads within Hamming distance 2 were collapsed together, and singletons that could not be merged were discarded. Reads were aligned to IMGT to assign V, D and J genes, CDR3 length, and insertions or deletions at six rearrangement sites. Within each subset, clonotype counts were normalized to sorted cell number, and only after that were true diversity and Gini coefficients computed with the tcR R package. The overlap coefficient, calculated on TCRB nucleotide sequences, was used to quantify repertoire sharing. As a proxy for the pre-selection repertoire, out-of-frame TCRB sequences from naive cells were analyzed. TCRdb mirrors the immuneACCESS table, restricted to in-frame sequences. Some clones are absent from its copies; in checked studies, under half trace to an unresolved V gene, and the reason for the others is unknown. The V and J calls and clone size were taken over from that table, and D and trimming were inferred from the DNA. The sample has some 200,000 clones on record, approximately 16% of them singletons. The ten largest clones represent less than 0.09% of the sample.

The sequencing sample was made of naive CD4+ T cells from blood. Interpreted using the paper, the cell subset or site label stands for: true naive CD4+ T cells. The TCR was taken from a man between 25 and 39 years old with type 1 diabetes.

The DNA sequence is TGTGCCAGCAGCTTAGGACTAGCGGTAGATGAGCAGTTCTTC. This sequence encodes CASSLGLAVDEQFF. The rearrangement joined TRBV7-2 to TRBJ2-1; 9 of the junction bases match TRBD2. The V end gives up 1 base and the J end 8 bases, leaving 3 bases in the junction not matched to a gene. The CDR3 contains 14 residues, cysteine and phenylalanine counted. Only the CDR3 DNA is retained, 42 bases long and in frame from the first base. CDR1 and CDR2, per the germline V gene, are SGHTA and FQGNSA.